Below are 3 T cell receptor beta chains sequenced from a single sample in a study of post-analysis software for immune sequencing data. Each TCR beta cDNA library carried unique molecular identifiers. TCRdb redid the calling of the PCR reads with MiXCR, one entry per CDR3 protein. The repertoire holds about half a million distinct CDR3 sequences, with around 40% as singletons. Notes on the study in general: In patients, TRBV5-6, TRBV5-1 and TRBV20-1 belonged to four or five TRBV segments found more frequently than in controls.

Their target antigens are unknown. The sample was blood. These receptors originate from a girl aged 10 to 17 with multiple sclerosis.

This sequence joins TRBV5-6 and TRBJ2-3, with D hard to call. Germline lookup yields CDR1 SGHDT and CDR2 YYEEEE. Trimming took off 1 base at V and 0 bases at J, with 9 bases between the two ends. This CDR3 comprises 15 residues. CDR3 sequence: CASSLRAESTDTQYF. CDR3 DNA: TGTGCCAGCAGCTTGCGTGCGGAGAGCACAGATACGCAGTATTTT.

A note on this clonotype: Germline is not matched at one junction end, which may reflect a read error. The rearrangement uses TRBV20-1 and TRBJ1-1; D ambiguous. This CDR3 contains 13 residues. Looked up from germline, CDR1 is DFQATT and CDR2 is SNEGSKA (reference sequence). The CDR3 is CSARDNSNTEAFF. The CDR3 DNA follows: TGCAGTGCTAGAGATAACAGTAACACTGAGGCTTTCTTT.

This rearrangement joins TRBV6-2 or TRBV6-3 to TRBJ1-5, with D hard to call. CDR1 and CDR2 (germline): MNHEY, SVGEGT. V lost 6 bases, J lost 3 bases, and 15 bases lay in between. The length of the CDR3 is 15 residues. DNA for the CDR3: TGTGCCAGCAGCCTCCCTCGGGCCCTCAATCAGCCCCAGCATTTT. This encodes CASSLPRALNQPQHF.